The rows below give T cell receptor beta chains drawn from one sample of a study of CD8+ T cells in alopecia areata. The method was immunoSEQ multiplex PCR; TCRdb's version includes in-frame clones alone and lacks a portion of them. Among 35,000 to 45,000 clones listed, 92% were seen once. The specimen was CD8+ T cells sorted from blood, collected at week 24, from a patient treated with tofacitinib. These receptors all stem from a human donor with alopecia areata. Both conserved end residues are part of each CDR3. D genes are given only for firm matches. Size is stated for part of the rows, as once, few or many counts, or as a class when the clone is expanded.

v_gene: TRBV11-2; d_gene: .; j_gene: TRBJ2-7; abundance: .; CDR3aa: CASSLALDGRGSYEQYF; CDR3nt: TGTGCCAGCAGCTTAGCACTGGACGGAAGGGGGTCCTACGAGCAGTACTTC
v_gene: TRBV11-1; d_gene: .; j_gene: TRBJ2-7; abundance: once; CDR3aa: CASSLAVNEQYF; CDR3nt: TGTGCCAGCAGCTTAGCGGTAAACGAGCAGTACTTC
v_gene: TRBV7-9; d_gene: TRBD2; j_gene: TRBJ2-1; abundance: .; CDR3aa: CASSLGGSGNEQFF; CDR3nt: TGTGCCAGCAGCTTAGGGGGTAGCGGGAATGAGCAGTTCTTC
v_gene: TRBV7-9; d_gene: TRBD1; j_gene: TRBJ1-4; abundance: .; CDR3aa: CASSPDRVNEKLFF; CDR3nt: TGTGCCAGCAGCCCGGACAGGGTAAACGAAAAACTGTTTTTT
v_gene: TRBV7-6; d_gene: .; j_gene: TRBJ2-1; abundance: .; CDR3aa: CASSADVYNEQFF; CDR3nt: TGTGCCAGCAGCGCCGACGTGTACAATGAGCAGTTCTTC
v_gene: TRBV28; d_gene: .; j_gene: TRBJ2-7; abundance: once; CDR3aa: CASSLRPASYEQYF; CDR3nt: TGTGCCAGCAGTTTAAGGCCCGCTTCCTACGAGCAGTACTTC
v_gene: TRBV5-4; d_gene: .; j_gene: TRBJ2-3; abundance: once; CDR3aa: CASSLGRSGTDTQYF; CDR3nt: TGTGCCAGCAGCTTGGGGCGAAGTGGGACAGATACGCAGTATTTT
v_gene: TRBV29-1; d_gene: .; j_gene: TRBJ2-7; abundance: .; CDR3aa: CSVEDGQDGGVDEQYF; CDR3nt: TGCAGCGTTGAAGATGGGCAGGATGGCGGGGTTGACGAGCAGTACTTC
v_gene: TRBV4-1; d_gene: TRBD1; j_gene: TRBJ2-7; abundance: .; CDR3aa: CASPRGQGASYEQYF; CDR3nt: TGCGCCAGCCCCAGGGGGCAGGGGGCTTCCTACGAGCAGTACTTC
v_gene: TRBV15; d_gene: TRBD1; j_gene: TRBJ2-7; abundance: few; CDR3aa: CATSRDRGQVQEQYF; CDR3nt: TGTGCCACCAGCAGAGATCGGGGACAGGTGCAGGAGCAGTACTTC
v_gene: TRBV23-1; d_gene: .; j_gene: TRBJ2-1; abundance: .; CDR3aa: CAREDEQFF; CDR3nt: TGCGCCAGGGAGGATGAGCAGTTCTTC
v_gene: TRBV4-1; d_gene: .; j_gene: TRBJ2-5; abundance: .; CDR3aa: CASRPSGRRGKRETQYF; CDR3nt: TGCGCCAGCAGGCCAAGCGGTCGACGGGGGAAGCGAGAGACCCAGTACTTC
v_gene: TRBV4-3; d_gene: .; j_gene: TRBJ2-7; abundance: .; CDR3aa: CASSQDSGFGSHIYEQYF; CDR3nt: TGCGCCAGCAGCCAAGATAGTGGGTTCGGTTCCCACATCTACGAGCAGTACTTC
v_gene: TRBV4-2; d_gene: TRBD1; j_gene: TRBJ2-6; abundance: .; CDR3aa: CASSRGTGDVGANVLTF; CDR3nt: TGTGCCAGCAGCCGCGGGACAGGGGACGTGGGGGCCAACGTCCTGACTTTC
v_gene: TRBV9; d_gene: TRBD2; j_gene: TRBJ2-1; abundance: .; CDR3aa: CASSDNPTSGYNEQFF; CDR3nt: TGTGCCAGCAGCGACAACCCGACTAGCGGGTACAATGAGCAGTTCTTC
v_gene: TRBV5-3; d_gene: .; j_gene: TRBJ2-7; abundance: .; CDR3aa: CARSLSRTYEQYF; CDR3nt: TGTGCCAGAAGCTTATCCAGAACCTACGAGCAGTACTTC
v_gene: TRBV7-8; d_gene: TRBD1; j_gene: TRBJ1-6; abundance: .; CDR3aa: CASSLGRRDRGPPLHF; CDR3nt: TGTGCCAGCAGCTTAGGGAGACGGGACAGGGGCCCTCCCCTCCACTTT
v_gene: TRBV10-3; d_gene: TRBD1; j_gene: TRBJ2-7; abundance: .; CDR3aa: CAISLGTGYYEQYF; CDR3nt: TGTGCCATCAGCCTCGGGACAGGATATTACGAGCAGTACTTC
v_gene: TRBV4-1; d_gene: .; j_gene: TRBJ2-1; abundance: .; CDR3aa: CASSPSRDGLSYNEQFF; CDR3nt: TGCGCCAGCAGCCCCTCTCGAGACGGGCTCTCCTACAATGAGCAGTTCTTC
v_gene: TRBV5-1; d_gene: TRBD1; j_gene: TRBJ2-3; abundance: .; CDR3aa: CASSSETGWSDTQYF; CDR3nt: TGCGCCAGCAGCTCGGAGACAGGGTGGTCAGATACGCAGTATTTT